Presented here are 5 T cell receptor delta chains from one specimen sequenced in a study of human gamma delta and Vdelta1 T cells. TCRdb called clones anew from the PCR reads with CATT. The table includes over 10,000 delta-chain clones, approximately 51% detected once. For these receptors, no antigen is known. Sequenced sample: Vdelta1 gamma-delta T cells from blood grown in culture (DOT cells). The receptors stem from a human donor in good health.

The J gene is TRDJ1, the V gene TRAV38-2/DV8; no definite D call. Trimming cost V 3 bases and J 0 bases, with 6 bases left between them. The CDR3 runs 13 residues. Germline V lookup: CDR1 TSESDYY, CDR2 QEAYKQQN. The DNA of the CDR3 is TGTGCTTATAGGACAGAGTACACCGATAAACTCATCTTT. Translated: CAYRTEYTDKLIF.

The V gene is TRDV1, the J gene TRDJ1; D is possibly TRDD2 (6 bases). The CDR3 sequence is 18 residues long. Trimming took 3 bases from V and 7 from J, leaving 27 bases between them. Germline values: CDR1 TSWWSYY, CDR2 QGS. The DNA for the CDR3 is TGTGCTCTTGGGGACCACCGTCCTACGCGTGGTCTGCCACCTAAACTCATCTTT. Protein sequence: CALGDHRPTRGLPPKLIF.

The chain combines TRDV1 with TRDJ1; TRDD3 matches 11 bases. Germline CDR1 TSWWSYY, CDR2 QGS. There are 16 residues in the CDR3. V dropped 8 bases and J dropped 2; count of bases not matched to a gene: 10. CDR3 region: CALTQLGDTLTDKLIF. CDR3 bases: TGTGCTCTTACCCAGCTGGGGGATACTCTTACCGATAAACTCATCTTT.

The chain combines TRDV1 with TRDJ1, with 7 bases matching TRDD2. V was clipped by 2 bases and J by 5 bases; unmatched bases: 8. Looked up from germline, CDR1 is TSWWSYY and CDR2 is QGS. The length of the CDR3 is 15 residues. CDR3 in amino acids: CALGEISYGTDKLIF. Here the CDR3 DNA reads TGTGCTCTTGGGGAAATTTCCTACGGAACGGATAAACTCATCTTT.

The V and J genes are TRDV1 and TRDJ1; 9 bases agree with TRDD3. Trimming took 2 bases from V and 2 from J; bases not matched to a gene: 9. The CDR3 is 17 residues long. Germline values: CDR1 TSWWSYY, CDR2 QGS. In nucleotides, the CDR3 is TGTGCTCTTGGGGAAGTACTGGGGGACCCTGGGACCGATAAACTCATCTTT. Its translation is CALGEVLGDPGTDKLIF.